Each of the 2 T cell receptor beta chains below was sequenced from the same sample in a study of technical replicates of blood from several donors (dated by TCRdb to the late 2010s). The method behind the library was the immunoSEQ multiplex PCR assay. This immuneACCESS table, as held by TCRdb, lists in-frame sequences with V and J called but not all clones. Of the missing ones, under half trace to an unresolved V gene in checked studies; the others have no known cause. The sample table holds around 63,000 clones, of which 80% to 95% were seen once. The ten largest clones add up to 3.5% to 5.5% of the sample. The sample was PBMCs. The origin of the receptors is a human donor in good health. Some clones in this sample may be carry-over from other donors' samples.

V is TRBV7-2 and J is TRBJ1-1; D ambiguous. Trimming removed 5 bases at V and 4 bases at J, with 17 bases between. CDR1 is SGHTA and CDR2 is FQGNSA in the germline V gene. The CDR3 totals 15 residues. CDR3 residues: CASSDYRAAGTEAFF. In DNA form, the CDR3 reads TGTGCCAGCAGCGACTACCGGGCCGCGGGCACTGAAGCTTTCTTT.

The chain carries TRBV7-2 and TRBJ2-7; 8 bases line up with TRBD2. This CDR3 region has 17 residues. Germline lookup yields CDR1 SGHTA and CDR2 FQGNSA. Losses at the gene ends were 2 bases for V and 7 bases for J; bases not matched to a gene: 16. The CDR3 here is CASSLSGVGGGSKEQYF. DNA for the CDR3: TGTGCCAGCAGCTTAAGCGGGGTGGGCGGGGGGTCGAAAGAGCAGTACTTC.